The 24 T cell receptor beta chains below come from one sample, sequenced in a study of Ad26.COV2.S vaccination and SARS-CoV-2 variants. The treatment: roughly 20 received Ad26.COV2.S at low or high dose, single or two shots; about 5 received placebo; per-sample allocation not given. All samples were drawn on day 63, counting from the first vaccine or placebo injection. Sequenced by immunoSEQ multiplex PCR; TCRdb stores in-frame clones only, minus some. The sample lists around 300,000 clones, roughly nine tenths seen once, with 6.4% in the top ten. Sequences were derived from peripheral blood, sampled in a trial of Ad26.COV2.S vaccine versus placebo. These receptors were obtained from a person between 18 and 60 years old who received the Ad26.COV2.S COVID-19 vaccine or a placebo.

The gene calls are TRBV11-3 and TRBJ2-1; D perhaps matches TRBD1 (6 bases). The CDR3 is 13 amino acids. V was shortened by 4 bases and J by 8 bases, with 12 bases between the two germline ends. CDR1 is SGHNT, CDR2 YENEEA, per germline. The CDR3 coding sequence is TGTGCCAGCAGCTCGACAGGAGTCGATGAGCAGTTCTTC. Its protein is CASSSTGVDEQFF.

The gene calls are TRBV9 and TRBJ1-5; D remains ambiguous. V shed 0 bases and J shed 5 bases, with 6 bases lying between them. Germline-derived CDR1 and CDR2 are SGDLS and YYNGEE. This CDR3 has 13 residues. DNA of the CDR3: TGTGCCAGCAGCGTAGGGACGGATCAGCCCCAGCATTTT. This translates into CASSVGTDQPQHF.

The rearrangement joins TRBV5-1 to TRBJ2-3; 10 bases are shared with TRBD1. Per germline, CDR1 SGHRS and CDR2 YFSETQ. V lost 4 bases to trimming and J lost 4 bases; unmatched junction nucleotides: 3. The CDR3 length is 14 residues. As DNA, the CDR3 is TGCGCCAGCAGCCGGGACAGGGGTTCAGATACGCAGTATTTT. Amino acids: CASSRDRGSDTQYF.

This clone has a single count. The CDR3 here is CATSREGNNIEQYF. The CDR3 region has the DNA TGTGCCACCAGCAGAGAGGGTAACAATATCGAGCAGTACTTC. J is TRBJ2-7 and V is TRBV15; D call uncertain. Trimming removed 0 bases from V and 6 bases from J, with 12 bases in between. CDR3 length: 14 amino acids. Looked up from germline, CDR1 is LNHNV and CDR2 is YYDKDF (reference sequence).

The chain links TRBV5-5 to TRBJ2-2, with TRBD1 identical over 8 bases. The ends lost 0 bases at V and 11 bases at J; junction bases unmatched: 12. CDR1 SGHKS and CDR2 YYEKEE come from the germline V gene (reference sequence). The CDR3 is made up of 16 amino acids. Here the CDR3 reads CASSLGTGTAPGELFF. In DNA form, the CDR3 reads TGTGCCAGCAGCTTGGGGACAGGGACTGCACCGGGAGAGCTGTTTTTT.

This rearrangement joins TRBV27 to TRBJ2-1, with D possibly matching TRBD2 (7 bases). Per germline, CDR1 MNHEY and CDR2 SMNVEV (reference sequence). The CDR3 consists of 16 residues. The V end was cut by 5 bases, the J end by 5 bases, with 19 bases between. As DNA, the CDR3 is TGTGCCAGCAGTCCCCAAGGGAGGGGGGGGAACAATGAGCAGTTCTTC. The encoded protein is CASSPQGRGGNNEQFF.

Note on this clone: Distinct nucleotide sequences in the sample also encode this CDR3. The V and J genes are TRBV5-1 and TRBJ1-2; TRBD1 matches at 7 bases. CDR3 length equals 14 residues. Per the germline V gene, CDR1 is SGHRS and CDR2 is YFSETQ. Trimming took 0 bases from V and 4 from J; bases not matched to a gene: 3. DNA for the CDR3: TGCGCCAGCAGCTTGGGACAGGGAACCTATGGCTACACCTTC. Its translation is CASSLGQGTYGYTF. Looking up the rest from reference TRBV5-1 and TRBJ1-2 gives the full variable domain: KAGVTQTPRYLIKTRGQQVTLSCSPISGHRSVSWYQQTPGQGLQFLFEYFSETQRNKGNFPGRFSGRQFSNSRSEMNVSTLELGDSALYLCASSLGQGTYGYTFGSGTRLTVV.

The gene calls are TRBV28 and TRBJ1-1, with TRBD1 identical over 7 bases. The CDR3 has 13 amino acids. The V segment lost 6 bases and the J segment 8 bases; nucleotides outside the gene matches: 9. The germline gives CDR1 MDHEN, CDR2 SYDVKM. This CDR3 is CASSQPGTVEAFF. In nucleotides, the CDR3 is TGTGCCAGCAGCCAACCCGGGACAGTGGAAGCTTTCTTT.

The gene calls are TRBV12-5 and TRBJ1-1; D uncertain. The CDR3 loop spans 14 amino acids. The germline V and J ends were trimmed by 2 bases and 0 bases, with 7 bases remaining between them. Germline loops: CDR1 LGHNT, CDR2 FRNRAP. The CDR3 sequence is CASGLSSMNTEAFF. The CDR3 nucleotides are TGTGCTAGTGGTTTGTCCAGCATGAACACTGAAGCTTTCTTT.

This clone was seen just once. The CDR3 here is CASSYVGQGRDTQYF. The CDR3 DNA is TGTGCCAGCAGTTACGTGGGACAGGGGAGGGATACGCAGTATTTT. The chain has TRBV6-5 and TRBJ2-3, with 10 bases fitting TRBD1. V shed 2 bases, J shed 6 bases, and the junction held 5 bases outside the gene matches. Germline lookup yields CDR1 MNHEY and CDR2 SVGAGI. The CDR3 consists of 15 residues.

The CDR3 loop is CASSQVGQGMDYGYTF. The CDR3 bases are TGCGCCAGCAGCCAAGTGGGACAGGGGATGGACTATGGCTACACCTTC. V gene TRBV4-3 combines with J gene TRBJ1-2, with TRBD1 matching over 10 bases. The CDR3 extends over 16 amino acids. Germline V gene data show CDR1 as LGHNA and CDR2 as YSLEER. The junction had 5 bases not matched to a gene; V was cut back by 1 base and J by 3 bases.

The V and J genes are TRBV19 and TRBJ2-7; 8 bases fit TRBD2. Germline V gene sequence: CDR1 LNHDA, CDR2 SQIVND (reference sequence). Trimming removed 1 base from V and 2 bases from J; junction bases left unmatched: 7. CDR3 length: 16 residues. The CDR3 bases are TGTGCCAGTAGTATAGCACTAGCGGCCCAGCCCTACGAGCAGTACTTC. Its protein product is CASSIALAAQPYEQYF.

The genes are TRBV7-2 and TRBJ2-7; the D call may be TRBD1 or TRBD2 (5 bases each). The V and J ends lost 5 bases and 5 bases respectively, with 16 bases between them. CDR1 is SGHTA and CDR2 is FQGNSA in the germline V gene. The CDR3 totals 14 residues. The CDR3 is CASSPVRGENEQYF. In DNA, the CDR3 is TGTGCCAGCAGCCCAGTACGAGGGGAGAACGAGCAGTACTTC.

V gene TRBV28 combines with J gene TRBJ2-1; the match to TRBD1 covers 11 bases. Germline CDR1 reads MDHEN; CDR2 reads SYDVKM. This CDR3 has 15 residues. The junction had 10 bases not matched to a gene; V was cut back by 6 bases and J by 9 bases. This chain's CDR3 is CASRTGTGGLGEQFF. The CDR3 nucleotides read TGTGCCAGCAGAACCGGGACAGGGGGTTTGGGTGAGCAGTTCTTC.

V usage is TRBV11-2 and J usage is TRBJ2-3; no reliable D call. The germline V and J ends were trimmed by 5 bases and 8 bases, with 8 bases remaining between them. The CDR3 is made up of 11 amino acids. The germline V gene encodes CDR1 SGHAT and CDR2 FQNNGV. CDR3 amino acids: CASSGFGTQYF. For the CDR3, the DNA is TGTGCCAGCAGCGGCTTCGGTACGCAGTATTTT.

The chain employs TRBV18 and TRBJ2-1; D is possibly TRBD1 (6 bases). CDR1 is KGHSH, CDR2 LQKENI, per germline. The V end lost 2 bases, the J end lost 0 bases, and 17 bases lay between the germline ends. The CDR3 is 18 amino acids. The CDR3 region is CASSPIPQLGGSYNEQFF. CDR3 in DNA: TGTGCCAGCTCACCAATACCACAACTAGGGGGCTCCTACAATGAGCAGTTCTTC. The full variable domain, its missing parts supplied by reference TRBV18 and TRBJ2-1, is NAGVMQNPRHLVRRRGQEARLRCSPMKGHSHVYWYRQLPEEGLKFMVYLQKENIIDESGMPKERFSAEFPKEGPSILRIQQVVRGDSAAYFCASSPIPQLGGSYNEQFFGPGTRLTVL.

The V and J genes are TRBV6-5 and TRBJ2-7; 13 bases are shared with TRBD2. Germline assignment: CDR1 MNHEY and CDR2 SVGAGI. The CDR3 totals 14 residues. With V trimmed by 6 bases and J by 4 bases, 3 bases remained unmatched. CDR3 in amino acids: CASRGTSGMYEQYF. CDR3 DNA sequence: TGTGCCAGCAGGGGGACTAGCGGGATGTACGAGCAGTACTTC.

This clone was observed a single time. The chain uses TRBV5-6 and TRBJ2-3; D remains unclear. CDR3 length: 16 residues. Trimming pared 0 bases from V and 2 bases from J, leaving 13 bases between. The germline V gene encodes CDR1 SGHDT and CDR2 YYEEEE. The CDR3: CASSLGIVIVTDTQYF. The CDR3 DNA sequence: TGTGCCAGCAGCTTGGGCATCGTTATAGTCACAGATACGCAGTATTTT.

This clone was detected a few times. V and J are TRBV20-1 and TRBJ2-3; D call uncertain. CDR1 is DFQATT, CDR2 SNEGSKA, per germline (reference sequence). V was cut by 6 bases and J by 6 bases, with 10 bases left in between. This CDR3 spans 11 amino acids. The CDR3 bases are TGCAGTGCCGCTCCTTCGGATACGCAGTATTTT. It encodes CSAAPSDTQYF.

This chain links TRBV7-9 with TRBJ1-2, with 8 bases fitting TRBD1. This CDR3 contains 16 residues. With V trimmed by 6 bases and J by 3 bases, 12 bases remained unmatched. Germline CDR1 is SEHNR and CDR2 is FQNEAQ (reference sequence). The CDR3 is CASRPSQGAGDYGYTF. CDR3 in DNA: TGTGCCAGCAGGCCGAGTCAGGGGGCAGGAGACTATGGCTACACCTTC.

The chain carries TRBV18 and TRBJ2-1; 11 nucleotides match TRBD2. The ends lost 6 bases at V and 4 bases at J; junction bases unmatched: 5. Germline V gene lookup returns CDR1 KGHSH and CDR2 LQKENI. The CDR3 runs to 15 residues. For the CDR3, the DNA is TGTGCCAGCTCCTCCACTAGCGGGGGTTACAATGAGCAGTTCTTC. Protein sequence: CASSSTSGGYNEQFF. The full variable domain, with the rest looked up from reference TRBV18 and TRBJ2-1, is NAGVMQNPRHLVRRRGQEARLRCSPMKGHSHVYWYRQLPEEGLKFMVYLQKENIIDESGMPKERFSAEFPKEGPSILRIQQVVRGDSAAYFCASSSTSGGYNEQFFGPGTRLTVL.

The chain's CDR3 is CASRMAESSYEQYF. Here the CDR3 DNA reads TGTGCCAGTAGAATGGCGGAAAGCTCCTACGAGCAGTACTTC. The genes are TRBV19 and TRBJ2-7; D call uncertain. Germline CDR1 and CDR2: LNHDA and SQIVND (reference sequence). This CDR3 has 14 residues. Trimming took off 6 bases at V and 0 bases at J, with 12 bases between the two ends.

The CDR3, as DNA: TGTGCCAGCTCACCCAGACAGTCCTACAATGAGCAGTTCTTC. Translated, it gives CASSPRQSYNEQFF. The chain combines TRBV18 with TRBJ2-1; perhaps TRBD1 as D (5 bases). The CDR3 is 14 residues long. V shed 3 bases and J shed 1 base, with 7 bases lying between them. Germline CDR1 reads KGHSH; CDR2 reads LQKENI. The full variable domain, its missing parts supplied by reference TRBV18 and TRBJ2-1, is NAGVMQNPRHLVRRRGQEARLRCSPMKGHSHVYWYRQLPEEGLKFMVYLQKENIIDESGMPKERFSAEFPKEGPSILRIQQVVRGDSAAYFCASSPRQSYNEQFFGPGTRLTVL.

CDR3 DNA: TGTGCCAGCAGCGTAGAACAGGGGACCTATGGCTACACCTTC. As protein: CASSVEQGTYGYTF. The genes are TRBV9 and TRBJ1-2; the match to TRBD1 covers 7 bases. This CDR3 spans 14 amino acids. Per germline, CDR1 SGDLS and CDR2 YYNGEE. V trimming: 0 bases; J trimming: 4 bases; junction bases outside the gene matches: 3.